This T cell receptor beta chain emerged from a study of blood T cells in healthy people across ages. A second PCR, run for about 6 to 12 cycles, used a sample-barcoded 5' primer plus a J-beta primer mix. MiXCR was run by TCRdb on the 5' RACE reads, yielding one entry per CDR3 protein. This sample has hundreds of thousands of distinct CDR3 sequences, with approximately 48% found just once. Findings and limits, study-wide: Older age went with lower TCR beta diversity per million T cells, in a roughly linear way.

Every sample yielded at least 6 million isolated PBMCs. Total RNA, at least 6 micrograms per sample, came from PBMCs. This clonotype was detected a few times. No antigen is known for it. Germline assignment: CDR1 MGHRA and CDR2 YSYEKL. The CDR3 has 16 amino acids. After removal of 5 bases from V and 3 bases from J, the junction contained 5 bases not matched to a gene. The V and J genes are TRBV4-1 and TRBJ2-3; 13 positions agree with TRBD2. Specimen: blood. The sequence came from a man in his 60s in good health. The CDR3: CASSRTSGGRTDTQYF. The DNA of the CDR3 is TGCGCCAGCAGCAGGACTAGCGGGGGCCGAACAGATACGCAGTATTTT.